The next 3 T cell receptor beta chains were all read from a single sample in a study of response to subunit inactivated influenza vaccine. TCRdb ran MiXCR on the RT-PCR reads and lists one entry per CDR3 protein. Among about 540,000 distinct CDR3 sequences listed, roughly a quarter were seen once. These sequences were also reported in another study, on T cells expressing NK-cell markers. From that report: A 5'RACE template switching approach incorporating UMIs was used to make TCR beta cDNA.

The sample in question was CD4+ T cells sorted from PBMCs, obtained roughly 12 days after vaccination. The receptors here all came from a man aged 50-60 years who received an inactivated influenza vaccine.

The chain has TRBV7-2 and TRBJ2-7; either TRBD1 or TRBD2 may supply D (5 bases each). The CDR3 has 14 amino acids. V lost 7 bases to trimming and J lost 2 bases, with 15 bases between them. CDR1 and CDR2 from the germline V gene are SGHTA and FQGNSA. The CDR3 spells CASKMGTAAYEQYF. The CDR3 nucleotides are TGTGCCAGCAAGATGGGGACCGCCGCCTACGAGCAGTACTTC.

This clonotype was observed many times. This chain uses TRBV12-3 or TRBV12-4 with TRBJ2-7; TRBD1 might be the D (5 bases). Trimming removed 1 base at V and 8 bases at J, with 9 bases between. The CDR3 length is 12 residues. The CDR3 loop reads CASSLGQPKQYF. In DNA form, the CDR3 reads TGTGCCAGCAGTTTAGGACAGCCAAAGCAGTACTTC.

This clonotype was detected only a few times. The CDR3 loop reads CASSYGAGDNQPQHF. CDR3 in DNA: TGTGCCAGCAGTTACGGGGCAGGGGACAATCAGCCCCAGCATTTT. The chain combines TRBV6-7 with TRBJ1-5, with a possible D match to TRBD1 (6 bases). TRBV6-7 is sorted into the ORF group, with uncertain function. V was pared by 2 bases and J by 3 bases, with 11 bases between. The CDR3 has 15 amino acids.